The 5 T cell receptor beta chains reported below all come from one sample, sequenced in a study of blood T cell repertoires in COVID-19. The data were produced by immunoSEQ multiplex PCR, yet TCRdb's version contains in-frame clones alone and is incomplete. The table lists about 150,000 clones, about 89% of them singletons. Source material: peripheral blood. These receptors all come from a man aged 80 or over with acute or convalescent COVID-19.

V usage is TRBV9 and J usage is TRBJ2-7; 7 bases align to TRBD2. CDR1 is SGDLS, CDR2 YYNGEE, per germline. This CDR3 region has 15 residues. J gave up 8 bases and V 4 bases, and 15 bases lay outside the gene matches. The CDR3: CASSSLGAGVKQQYF. In nucleotides, the CDR3 is TGTGCCAGCAGCTCCTTAGGGGCGGGAGTCAAGCAGCAGTACTTC.

The DNA for the CDR3 is TGTGCCAGCAGCTTTCAGGATACGCAGTATTTT. Protein sequence: CASSFQDTQYF. V is TRBV13 and J is TRBJ2-3; no clear D gene. The CDR3 sequence is 11 residues long. Germline-derived CDR1 and CDR2 are PRHDT and FYEKMQ (reference sequence). V was cut by 3 bases and J by 6 bases, with 4 bases left in between. Filled out from reference TRBV13 and TRBJ2-3, the complete variable domain reads AAGVIQSPRHLIKEKRETATLKCYPIPRHDTVYWYQQGPGQDPQFLISFYEKMQSDKGSIPDRFSAQQFSDYHSELNMSSLELGDSALYFCASSFQDTQYFGPGTRLTVL.

This clone was seen a handful of times. The J gene is TRBJ2-5, the V gene TRBV28; 11 bases match TRBD2. From germline, CDR1 is MDHEN and CDR2 SYDVKM. With V trimmed by 7 bases and J by 0 bases, 16 bases remained unmatched. The CDR3 covers 19 residues. CDR3 sequence reads: CASNWRQGLAGGHQETQYF. The CDR3 DNA reads TGTGCCAGCAATTGGAGACAGGGTTTAGCGGGAGGGCACCAAGAGACCCAGTACTTC.

This rearrangement joins TRBV6-1 to TRBJ1-1; D may be TRBD1 (5 bases). Germline V gene data show CDR1 as MNHNS and CDR2 as SASEGT. The CDR3 length is 16 residues. The V gene lost 2 bases and the J gene lost 2 bases, with 15 bases spanning the gap. CDR3 bases: TGTGCCAGCAGTGAAAAAAGAAGCCAGGGAAACACTGAAGCTTTCTTT. Protein product: CASSEKRSQGNTEAFF.

The chain joins TRBV5-1 to TRBJ1-5; D gene uncertain. This CDR3 has 14 amino acids. Germline V gene lookup returns CDR1 SGHRS and CDR2 YFSETQ. The ends were cut back, 2 bases at V and 4 bases at J, with 10 bases in the middle. CDR3 sequence reads: CASSFGDGNQPQHF. In nucleotides, the CDR3 is TGCGCCAGCAGCTTCGGAGACGGGAATCAGCCCCAGCATTTT.